The 30 T cell receptor beta chains below come from one sample, sequenced in a study of monozygotic twins with inflammatory bowel disease (dated by TCRdb to between 2018 and 2020). Library preparation employed 5' RACE. Sequencer: Illumina HiSeq 2500. TCRdb reprocessed the reads; each CDR3 protein sequence makes one entry, and DNA is unavailable. The sample's table covers more than 110,000 distinct CDR3 sequences. The ten largest clones represent about 1.2% of the sample. The specimen was blood. These receptor sequences come from a human donor with ulcerative colitis or Crohn's disease, or a healthy co-twin of an affected twin (not recorded which).

The rearrangement uses TRBV7-3 and TRBJ2-7. Per germline, CDR1 SGHTA and CDR2 FQGTGA. The CDR3 runs 14 residues. The CDR3 here is CASSPDRSSYEQYF.

The chain carries TRBV12-3 or TRBV12-4 and TRBJ2-2; absent DNA, TCRdb's TRBD1 call cannot be checked. The CDR3 runs 17 residues. Here the CDR3 reads CASSFLDRVWDTGELFF.

V gene TRBV10-3 combines with J gene TRBJ2-3. Germline loops: CDR1 ENHRY, CDR2 SYGVKD. This CDR3 contains 11 residues. The CDR3 protein is CAISARDTQYF.

The chain uses TRBV6-1 and TRBJ1-5. Germline values: CDR1 MNHNS, CDR2 SASEGT. The CDR3 is made up of 14 amino acids. CDR3 sequence: CASSEGPGNQPQHF.

The chain has TRBV7-2 and TRBJ1-1. The CDR3 loop spans 14 amino acids. Germline V CDR1 and CDR2: SGHTA, FQGNSA. CDR3 amino acids: CASSLAHRNTEAFF.

The chain has TRBV15 and TRBJ1-6. The CDR3 runs to 13 residues. The germline gives CDR1 LNHNV, CDR2 YYDKDF (reference sequence). The CDR3 spells CATRLGYNSPLHF. Drawing the rest from reference TRBV15 and TRBJ1-6, the complete variable domain is DAMVIQNPRYQVTQFGKPVTLSCSQTLNHNVMYWYQQKSSQAPKLLFHYYDKDFNNEADTPDNFQSRRPNTSFCFLDIRSPGLGDTAMYLCATRLGYNSPLHFGNGTRLTVT.

The chain is built from TRBV5-1 and TRBJ1-6; lacking DNA, the TRBD1 call made by TCRdb goes unchecked. Germline CDR1 and CDR2: SGHRS and YFSETQ. The CDR3 runs 15 residues. CDR3 sequence: CASSSSRQGKTPLHF.

This chain joins TRBV10-3 and TRBJ2-2. Germline CDR1 ENHRY, CDR2 SYGVKD. The CDR3 consists of 17 residues. CDR3 protein: CATENPEIPPNTGELFF.

The genes are TRBV11-2 and TRBJ2-7; TCRdb names TRBD2, which stays unverified in the absence of DNA. This CDR3 region has 14 residues. Germline values: CDR1 SGHAT, CDR2 FQNNGV. CDR3: CASSRDSGRYEQYF.

The chain combines TRBV6-5 with TRBJ1-5. This CDR3 spans 17 amino acids. Looked up from germline, CDR1 is MNHEY and CDR2 is SVGAGI. The CDR3 protein is CASTYTQGGLPNQPQHF.

The V gene is TRBV7-3, the J gene TRBJ2-1. Germline CDR1 SGHTA, CDR2 FQGTGA. The CDR3 runs 16 residues. CDR3 sequence: CASSLADAGSYNEQFF.

This sequence joins TRBV4-1 and TRBJ2-1; the D gene TCRdb calls, TRBD1, cannot be checked with no DNA. Germline values: CDR1 MGHRA, CDR2 YSYEKL. The CDR3 contains 12 residues. This CDR3 reads CASSQEWGGPFF.

The rearrangement links TRBV29-1 to TRBJ2-1; TCRdb designates TRBD1, a call that cannot be tested without DNA. The length of the CDR3 is 13 residues. Germline V gene data show CDR1 as SQVTM and CDR2 as ANQGSEA. CDR3 region: CSVSPTGGNEQFF.

The CDR3: CASSYSSNGYTF. The V gene is TRBV6-2 or TRBV6-3, the J gene TRBJ1-2. The CDR3 runs 12 residues. CDR1 and CDR2 from the germline V gene are MNHEY and SVGEGT.

The V and J genes are TRBV30 and TRBJ2-2. Germline V gene sequence: CDR1 GTSNPN, CDR2 SVGIG (reference sequence). The CDR3 contains 13 residues. This CDR3 reads CAWSRLGTGELFF.

This chain uses TRBV20-1 with TRBJ2-6; TCRdb's D gene call, TRBD1, goes unchecked for lack of DNA. Germline V gene sequence: CDR1 DFQATT, CDR2 SNEGSKA (reference sequence). The CDR3 totals 16 residues. CDR3 loop: CSAKRPGGSGANVLTF.

The chain carries TRBV28 and TRBJ2-7; TCRdb outputs TRBD1, but without DNA this stays unchecked. CDR1 MDHEN and CDR2 SYDVKM come from the germline V gene. CDR3 length: 14 residues. CDR3 region: CASIQGGLDPEQYF.

The genes are TRBV15 and TRBJ2-5; TCRdb proposes TRBD2, but this gene call is untestable without DNA. CDR3 length: 17 amino acids. CDR1 is LNHNV, CDR2 YYDKDF, per germline (reference sequence). CDR3 amino acids: CATSRPIGAAGGQTQYF.

V is TRBV7-2 and J is TRBJ2-3; TCRdb names TRBD2, which stays unverified in the absence of DNA. Germline assignment: CDR1 SGHTA and CDR2 FQGNSA. The CDR3 runs 17 residues. CDR3 in amino acids: CASSVAKLAGGSDTQYF.

The chain combines TRBV5-1 with TRBJ2-7; checking the TCRdb D call of TRBD2 is not possible without DNA. The germline V gene has CDR1 SGHRS and CDR2 YFSETQ. This CDR3 contains 15 residues. CDR3 amino acids: CASSLVWLAGDEQYF.

This chain joins TRBV6-6 and TRBJ2-5; the D call from TCRdb, TRBD1, cannot be confirmed without DNA. Germline assignment: CDR1 MNHNY and CDR2 SVGAGI (reference sequence). This CDR3 has 14 residues. CDR3 loop: CASSYSGVAETQYF.

This chain connects TRBV5-1 to TRBJ1-6; with no DNA, the TCRdb D assignment of TRBD1 cannot be verified. The CDR3 sequence is 16 residues long. CDR1 is SGHRS, CDR2 YFSETQ, per germline. CDR3 loop: CASSLENRGGGSPLHF.

V usage is TRBV5-1 and J usage is TRBJ2-2. The germline V gene has CDR1 SGHRS and CDR2 YFSETQ. The CDR3 totals 11 residues. The CDR3 loop is CASSATGELFF.

The chain's CDR3 is CASSLGRRGHNEQFF. This chain connects TRBV6-5 to TRBJ2-1; TCRdb indicates TRBD2, and absent DNA this call remains unverified. The germline V gene has CDR1 MNHEY and CDR2 SVGAGI. The CDR3 has 15 residues.

V gene TRBV6-1 combines with J gene TRBJ2-2; TCRdb outputs TRBD2, but without DNA this stays unchecked. In germline, CDR1 is MNHNS, CDR2 SASEGT. The CDR3 has 20 amino acids. This chain's CDR3 is CASSKLNPGLAGVMAGELFF.

This CDR3 reads CSARDGGRIPNEQFF. The chain joins TRBV20-1 to TRBJ2-1; no DNA is available, so the TRBD2 call from TCRdb remains unchecked. The CDR3 extends over 15 amino acids. Germline assignment: CDR1 DFQATT and CDR2 SNEGSKA (reference sequence).

The chain links TRBV5-6 to TRBJ1-5; the D gene TCRdb calls, TRBD1, cannot be checked with no DNA. Looked up from germline, CDR1 is SGHDT and CDR2 is YYEEEE. The CDR3 sequence is 15 residues long. CDR3 sequence: CASSLRDSSNQPQHF. Based on the CDR3 plus reference TRBV5-6 and TRBJ1-5, the full variable domain is DAGVTQSPTHLIKTRGQQVTLRCSPKSGHDTVSWYQQALGQGPQFIFQYYEEEERQRGNFPDRFSGHQFPNYSSELNVNALLLGDSALYLCASSLRDSSNQPQHFGDGTRLSIL.

The rearrangement links TRBV5-1 to TRBJ1-4; with no DNA, the TCRdb D assignment of TRBD1 cannot be verified. The CDR3 contains 14 residues. Germline V gives CDR1 SGHRS, CDR2 YFSETQ. The CDR3 region is CASSLMEQGEKLFF.

V usage is TRBV30 and J usage is TRBJ1-2. Germline V CDR1 and CDR2: GTSNPN, SVGIG (reference sequence). The CDR3 has 12 amino acids. This CDR3 reads CAWSVDRGGYTF.

The V call is TRBV5-1, the J call TRBJ2-1; TCRdb names TRBD2, which stays unverified in the absence of DNA. Germline values: CDR1 SGHRS, CDR2 YFSETQ. The CDR3 is 15 residues long. The CDR3 spells CASSITSGTYNEQFF.